A single T cell receptor (beta chain) is shown here with its context. Its target is unknown. Sequenced by immunoSEQ multiplex PCR; TCRdb stores in-frame clones only, minus some. The repertoire holds about 79,000 clones, with 91% as singletons. The data were taken from a study of OX40 agonist ivuxolimab in advanced cancers. Regarding the study as a whole: Among the least clonally expanded were partial responders at 0.1-3.0 mg/kg.

Germline CDR1 and CDR2: LNHNV and YYDKDF (reference sequence). V lost 1 base and J lost 4, with 10 bases in between. The length of the CDR3 is 14 residues. This clonotype originated in an adult with an advanced solid tumor such as melanoma, head and neck, liver or kidney cancer. The genes are TRBV15 and TRBJ1-2; D gene uncertain. The source material was CD4+ or CD8+ T cells sorted from blood, sampled in a trial of the OX40 agonist ivuxolimab. CDR3 coding DNA: TGTGCCACCAGCAGAGTCCCCGCAGTCTATGGCTACACCTTC. Protein product: CATSRVPAVYGYTF.